This section outlines one TCR beta chain sequence together with its context. What it binds is not known. This sample stems from a study of T cells in narcolepsy. Study observations and caveats: No autoreactive T cell clone sequences appeared in some memory CD4+ repertoires. HCRT-specific and TRIB2-specific autoreactive clonotypes appeared among same-patient CSF and blood CD4+ clonotypes. Blood of same and different patients, but not healthy controls, reportedly held recurring autoreactive clonotypes.

Germline lookup yields CDR1 LNHDA and CDR2 SQIVND (reference sequence). J was trimmed by 2 bases and V by 5 bases; bases with no gene match: 4. The CDR3 covers 14 residues. Generated by immunoSEQ multiplex PCR, the TCRdb table keeps only in-frame clones and is missing some. Counted here are about 24,000 clones, roughly 85% occurring once; the ten biggest clones make up roughly 10%. This TCR was sampled from a human donor in good health. The material sequenced was memory (CD45RA-) CD4+ T cells from blood. The V and J genes are TRBV19 and TRBJ1-2; 8 bases line up with TRBD1. The chain's CDR3 is CASSASGGNYGYTF. CDR3 in DNA: TGTGCCAGTAGTGCCTCAGGGGGCAACTATGGCTACACCTTC.